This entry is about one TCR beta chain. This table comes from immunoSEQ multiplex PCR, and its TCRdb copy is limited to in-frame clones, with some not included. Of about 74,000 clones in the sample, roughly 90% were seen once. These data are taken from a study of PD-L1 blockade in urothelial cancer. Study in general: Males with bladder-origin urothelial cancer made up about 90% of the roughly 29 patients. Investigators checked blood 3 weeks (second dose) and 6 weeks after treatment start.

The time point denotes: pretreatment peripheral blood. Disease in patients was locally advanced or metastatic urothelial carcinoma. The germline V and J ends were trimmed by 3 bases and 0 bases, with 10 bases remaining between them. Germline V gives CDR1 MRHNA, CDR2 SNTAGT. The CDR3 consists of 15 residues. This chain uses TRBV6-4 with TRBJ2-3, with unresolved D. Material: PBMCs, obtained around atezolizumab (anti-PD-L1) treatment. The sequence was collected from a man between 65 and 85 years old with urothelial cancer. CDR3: CASSEGASSTDTQYF. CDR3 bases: TGTGCCAGCAGTGAGGGCGCTTCTAGCACAGATACGCAGTATTTT.